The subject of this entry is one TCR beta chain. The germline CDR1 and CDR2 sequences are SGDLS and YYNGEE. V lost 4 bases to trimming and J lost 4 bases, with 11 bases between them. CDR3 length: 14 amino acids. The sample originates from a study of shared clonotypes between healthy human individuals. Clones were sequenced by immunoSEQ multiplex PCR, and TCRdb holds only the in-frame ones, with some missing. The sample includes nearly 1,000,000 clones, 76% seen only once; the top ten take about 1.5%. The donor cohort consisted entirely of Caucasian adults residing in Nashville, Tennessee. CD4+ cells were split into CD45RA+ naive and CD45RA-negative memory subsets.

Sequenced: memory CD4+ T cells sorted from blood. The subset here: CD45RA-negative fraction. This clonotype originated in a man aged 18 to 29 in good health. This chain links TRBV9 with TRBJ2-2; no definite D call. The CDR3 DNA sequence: TGTGCCAGCAGCCAAAACTGGGGCACCGGGGAGCTGTTTTTT. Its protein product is CASSQNWGTGELFF.